The rows below give T cell receptor beta chains drawn from one sample of a study of T cells in Graves' hyperthyroidism and ophthalmopathy. Each CDR3 protein is one row after TCRdb ran MiXCR on the multiplex PCR reads. The table has a few hundred thousand distinct CDR3 sequences, approximately 25% seen once. Sequenced: blood. These TCRs come from a middle-aged man with Graves' hyperthyroidism. CDR3s include the opening cysteine and the closing phenylalanine or tryptophan. A D gene is named only where the DNA matches it firmly. Some rows mark clone size as missing; the rest say once, few, many or name a class of expanded clone.

clone size	D gene	V gene	J gene	CDR3 protein	CDR3 DNA
many	.	TRBV11-1	TRBJ2-5	CASSTRQLHQTQYF	TGTGCCAGCAGCACCCGACAGCTCCATCAGACCCAGTACTTC
many	TRBD2	TRBV28	TRBJ2-1	CASRTPLAGREQFF	TGTGCCAGCAGAACCCCACTAGCGGGAAGGGAGCAGTTCTTC
few	.	TRBV5-1	TRBJ2-5	CASSLNRQETQYF	TGCGCCAGCAGCTTAAACCGCCAAGAGACCCAGTACTTC
.	TRBD2	TRBV9	TRBJ2-7	CASIIGLAGGITYEQYF	TGTGCCAGCATAATCGGGCTAGCGGGAGGAATTACCTACGAGCAGTACTTC
many	.	TRBV7-9	TRBJ2-7	CASSLVQGWEQYF	TGTGCCAGCAGCTTAGTACAGGGTTGGGAGCAGTACTTC
few	TRBD1	TRBV4-1	TRBJ2-7	CASSQAITGDAYEQYF	TGCGCCAGCAGCCAAGCCATCACAGGGGACGCCTACGAGCAGTACTTC
once	.	TRBV5-1	TRBJ2-7	CASSFSNNYEQYF	TGCGCCAGCAGCTTCTCAAACAACTACGAGCAGTACTTC
.	TRBD2	TRBV11-3	TRBJ2-2	CASSLVAGVTNTGELFF	TGTGCCAGCAGCTTAGTAGCGGGAGTGACGAACACCGGGGAGCTGTTTTTT
many	.	TRBV7-2	TRBJ2-3	CASSFDRRAQYF	TGTGCCAGCAGCTTTGACAGGAGAGCGCAGTATTTT
.	TRBD1	TRBV6-9	TRBJ2-6	CASSNWAQGASGANVLTF	TGTGCCAGCAGTAATTGGGCGCAGGGGGCTTCTGGGGCCAACGTCCTGACTTTC
many	.	TRBV2	TRBJ2-3	CASSWQGGTDTQYF	TGTGCCAGCAGTTGGCAGGGGGGGACAGATACGCAGTATTTT
.	.	TRBV28	TRBJ1-2	CASSQVPYGYTF	TGTGCCAGCAGCCAGGTCCCCTATGGCTACACCTTC
once	TRBD2	TRBV13	TRBJ2-1	CASSFLAGGNEQFF	TGTGCCAGCAGCTTCCTAGCGGGAGGTAATGAGCAGTTCTTC
few	.	TRBV20-1	TRBJ1-1	CSARPSTGMNTEAFF	TGCAGTGCTAGACCCTCGACAGGCATGAACACTGAAGCTTTCTTT
few	TRBD2	TRBV20-1	TRBJ2-4	CSASSGGAKNIQYF	TGCAGTGCTAGTTCGGGGGGAGCCAAAAACATTCAGTACTTC
many	TRBD2	TRBV5-1	TRBJ2-1	CASSLVLAGGEQFF	TGCGCCAGCAGCTTGGTCCTAGCGGGAGGGGAGCAGTTCTTC
.	TRBD1	TRBV5-1	TRBJ2-7	CASSFDDRGPGYEQYF	TGTGCCAGCAGCTTCGACGACAGGGGCCCTGGCTACGAGCAGTACTTC
.	.	TRBV7-9	TRBJ1-1	CASSEPGGTEAFF	TGTGCCAGCAGCGAACCGGGGGGAACTGAAGCTTTCTTT
.	.	TRBV7-8	TRBJ2-4	CASSLQRLGSKNIQYF	TGTGCCAGCAGCCTGCAGCGACTGGGCTCCAAAAACATTCAGTACTTC
.	TRBD2	TRBV5-5	TRBJ2-7	CASSFGLDTYEQYF	TGTGCCAGCAGCTTCGGACTAGATACCTACGAGCAGTACTTC
many	.	TRBV7-2	TRBJ2-1	CASSLGWGNEQFF	TGTGCCAGCAGCCTTGGGTGGGGCAATGAGCAGTTCTTC
.	TRBD1	TRBV18	TRBJ2-2	CASSPPRQGNTGELFF	TGTGCCAGCTCACCTCCGAGACAGGGGAACACCGGGGAGCTGTTTTTT
few	TRBD2	TRBV24-1	TRBJ2-5	CATSDSGLAEPYQETQYF	TGTGCCACCAGTGACTCGGGACTAGCGGAACCGTACCAAGAGACCCAGTACTTC
.	.	TRBV20-1	TRBJ1-2	CSARGRGTNYGYTF	TGCAGTGCTAGAGGACGCGGGACAAACTATGGCTACACCTTC
many	TRBD1	TRBV2	TRBJ2-1	CASSGQGYNEQFF	TGTGCCAGCAGTGGACAGGGGTACAATGAGCAGTTCTTC
.	TRBD2	TRBV11-2	TRBJ2-2	CASSPRPGLAAGELFF	TGTGCCAGCAGCCCTAGACCGGGACTAGCGGCCGGGGAGCTGTTTTTT
many	.	TRBV11-2	TRBJ2-7	CASSSPAASSYYEQYF	TGTGCCAGCAGCTCCCCCGCCGCCTCTAGCTACTACGAGCAGTACTTC